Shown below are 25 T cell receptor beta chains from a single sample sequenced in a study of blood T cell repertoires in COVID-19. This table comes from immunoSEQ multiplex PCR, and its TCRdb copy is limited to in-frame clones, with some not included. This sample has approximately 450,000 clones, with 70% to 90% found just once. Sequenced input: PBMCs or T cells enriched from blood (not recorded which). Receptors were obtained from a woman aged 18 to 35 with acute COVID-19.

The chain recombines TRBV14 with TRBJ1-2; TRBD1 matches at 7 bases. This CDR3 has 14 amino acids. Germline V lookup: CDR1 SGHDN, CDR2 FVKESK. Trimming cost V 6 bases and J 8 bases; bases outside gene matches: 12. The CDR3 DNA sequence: TGTGCCAGCAGTCCGGACGACAGGGCCTGGGGCTACACCTTC. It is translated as CASSPDDRAWGYTF.

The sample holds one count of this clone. CDR3 region: CASSLGTGVLYNEQFF. CDR3 nucleotides: TGTGCCAGCAGCTTAGGGACAGGGGTTTTATACAATGAGCAGTTCTTC. The rearrangement uses TRBV5-6 and TRBJ2-1, with TRBD1 matching over 10 bases. The V gene end was trimmed by 2 bases and the J gene end by 4 bases; junction bases not matched to a gene: 6. This CDR3 region has 16 residues. In germline, CDR1 is SGHDT, CDR2 YYEEEE. Filled out from reference TRBV5-6 and TRBJ2-1, the complete variable domain reads DAGVTQSPTHLIKTRGQQVTLRCSPKSGHDTVSWYQQALGQGPQFIFQYYEEEERQRGNFPDRFSGHQFPNYSSELNVNALLLGDSALYLCASSLGTGVLYNEQFFGPGTRLTVL.

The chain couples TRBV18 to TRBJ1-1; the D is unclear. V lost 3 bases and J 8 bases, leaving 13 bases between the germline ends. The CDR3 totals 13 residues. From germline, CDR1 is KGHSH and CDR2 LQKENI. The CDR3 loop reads CASSPFDRSEAFF. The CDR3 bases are TGTGCCAGCTCACCTTTTGATCGGAGCGAAGCTTTCTTT.

The DNA of the CDR3 is TGTGCCAGCCGCCCAGGGGGCTCCTACAATGAGCAGTTCTTC. This translates into CASRPGGSYNEQFF. The V gene is TRBV7-2, the J gene TRBJ2-1; 7 bases match TRBD1. V was clipped by 8 bases and J by 0 bases; unmatched bases: 4. This CDR3 has 14 residues. Germline-derived CDR1 and CDR2 are SGHTA and FQGNSA.

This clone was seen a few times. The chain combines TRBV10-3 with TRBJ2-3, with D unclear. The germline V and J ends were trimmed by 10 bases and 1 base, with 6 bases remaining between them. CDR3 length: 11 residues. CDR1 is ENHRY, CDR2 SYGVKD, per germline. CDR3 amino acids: CATEGTDTQYF. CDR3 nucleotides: TGTGCCACAGAGGGCACAGATACGCAGTATTTT.

This CDR3 is CATSDYTVSGANVLTF. The CDR3 coding sequence is TGTGCCACCAGTGACTACACAGTTTCCGGGGCCAACGTCCTGACTTTC. This sequence joins TRBV24-1 and TRBJ2-6; D unclear. Germline CDR1 is KGHDR and CDR2 is SFDVKD. This CDR3 comprises 16 residues. Trimming took off 4 bases at V and 4 bases at J, with 13 bases between the two ends.

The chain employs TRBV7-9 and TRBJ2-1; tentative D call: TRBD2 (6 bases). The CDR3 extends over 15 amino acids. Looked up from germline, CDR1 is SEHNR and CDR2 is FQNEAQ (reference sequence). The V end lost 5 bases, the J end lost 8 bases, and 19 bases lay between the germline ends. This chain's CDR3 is CASSPGTGVGDEQFF. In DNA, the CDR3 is TGTGCCAGCAGCCCCGGGACTGGGGTAGGGGATGAGCAGTTCTTC.

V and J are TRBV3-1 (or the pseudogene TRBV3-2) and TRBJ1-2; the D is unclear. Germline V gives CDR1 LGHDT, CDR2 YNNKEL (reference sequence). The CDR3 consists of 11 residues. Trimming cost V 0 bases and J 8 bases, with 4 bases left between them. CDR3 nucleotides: TGTGCCAGCAGCCAAGACAGGGGCTACACCTTC. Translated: CASSQDRGYTF.

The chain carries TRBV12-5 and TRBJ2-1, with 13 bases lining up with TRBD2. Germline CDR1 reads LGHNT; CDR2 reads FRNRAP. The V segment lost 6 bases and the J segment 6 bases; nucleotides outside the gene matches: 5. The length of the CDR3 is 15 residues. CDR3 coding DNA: TGTGCTAGTGGGGCGGGACTAGCGGGAACCAATGAGCAGTTCTTC. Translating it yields CASGAGLAGTNEQFF.

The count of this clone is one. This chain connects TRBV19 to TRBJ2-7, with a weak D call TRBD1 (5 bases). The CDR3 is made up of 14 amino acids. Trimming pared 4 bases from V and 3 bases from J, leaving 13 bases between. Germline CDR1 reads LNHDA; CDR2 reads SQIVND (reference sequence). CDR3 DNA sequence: TGTGCCAGTAGTACCACCACAGGCCTCTACGAGCAGTACTTC. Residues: CASSTTTGLYEQYF. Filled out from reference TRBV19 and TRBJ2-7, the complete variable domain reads DGGITQSPKYLFRKEGQNVTLSCEQNLNHDAMYWYRQDPGQGLRLIYYSQIVNDFQKGDIAEGYSVSREKKESFPLTVTSAQKNPTAFYLCASSTTTGLYEQYFGPGTRLTVT.

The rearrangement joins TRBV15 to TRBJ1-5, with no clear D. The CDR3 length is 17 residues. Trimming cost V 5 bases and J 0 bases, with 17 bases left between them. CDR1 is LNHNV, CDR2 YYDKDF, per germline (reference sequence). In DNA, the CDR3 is TGTGCCACCAGCTCTCCGCGGGTGGTGGATAGCAATCAGCCCCAGCATTTT. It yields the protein CATSSPRVVDSNQPQHF.

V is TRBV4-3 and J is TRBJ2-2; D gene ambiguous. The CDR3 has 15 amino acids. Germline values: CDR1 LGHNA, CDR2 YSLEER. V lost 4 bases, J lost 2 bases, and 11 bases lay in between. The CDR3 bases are TGCGCCAGCAGCCGAGGAATTACTAACACCGGGGAGCTGTTTTTT. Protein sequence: CASSRGITNTGELFF.

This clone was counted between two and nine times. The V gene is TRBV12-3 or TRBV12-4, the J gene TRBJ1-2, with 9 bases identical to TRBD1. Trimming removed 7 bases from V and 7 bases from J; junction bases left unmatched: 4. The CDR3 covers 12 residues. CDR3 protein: CASNTGGRGYTF. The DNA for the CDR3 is TGTGCCAGCAATACAGGGGGCCGTGGCTACACCTTC.

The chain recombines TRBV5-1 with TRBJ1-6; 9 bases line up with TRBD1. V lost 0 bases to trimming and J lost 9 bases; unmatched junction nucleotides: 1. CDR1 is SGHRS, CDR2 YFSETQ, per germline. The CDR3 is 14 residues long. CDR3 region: CASSLGQGGSPLHF. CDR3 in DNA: TGCGCCAGCAGCTTGGGACAGGGGGGTTCACCCCTCCACTTT.

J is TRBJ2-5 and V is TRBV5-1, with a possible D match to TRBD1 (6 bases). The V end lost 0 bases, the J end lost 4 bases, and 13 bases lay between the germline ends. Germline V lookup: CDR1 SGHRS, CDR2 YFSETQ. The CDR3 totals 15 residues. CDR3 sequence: CASSLGTGYRETQYF. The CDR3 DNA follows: TGCGCCAGCAGCTTGGGAACAGGGTACCGAGAGACCCAGTACTTC.

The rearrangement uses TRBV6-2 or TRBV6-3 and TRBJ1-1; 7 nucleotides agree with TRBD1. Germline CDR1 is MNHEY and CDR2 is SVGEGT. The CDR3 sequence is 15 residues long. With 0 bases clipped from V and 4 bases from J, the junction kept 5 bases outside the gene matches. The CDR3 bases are TGTGCCAGCAGTTACTCGATGGCAGGGGGCACTGAAGCTTTCTTT. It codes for CASSYSMAGGTEAFF.

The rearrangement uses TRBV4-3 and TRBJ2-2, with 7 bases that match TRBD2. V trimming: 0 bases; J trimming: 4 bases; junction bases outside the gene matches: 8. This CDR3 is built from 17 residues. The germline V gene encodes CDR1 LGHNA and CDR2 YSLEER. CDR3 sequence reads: CASSQDLRSGATGELFF. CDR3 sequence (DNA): TGCGCCAGCAGCCAAGATTTAAGAAGCGGGGCCACCGGGGAGCTGTTTTTT.

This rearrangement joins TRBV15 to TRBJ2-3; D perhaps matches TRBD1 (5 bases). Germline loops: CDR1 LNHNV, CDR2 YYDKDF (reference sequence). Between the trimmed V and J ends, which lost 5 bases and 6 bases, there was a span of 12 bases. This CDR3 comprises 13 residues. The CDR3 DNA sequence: TGTGCCACCAGCTGGCAGGGTTCGGATACGCAGTATTTT. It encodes CATSWQGSDTQYF.

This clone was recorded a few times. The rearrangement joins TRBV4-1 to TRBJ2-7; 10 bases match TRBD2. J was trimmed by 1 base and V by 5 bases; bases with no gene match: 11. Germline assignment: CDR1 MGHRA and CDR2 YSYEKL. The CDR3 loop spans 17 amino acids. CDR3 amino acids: CASSGFISGRSSYEQYF. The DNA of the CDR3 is TGCGCCAGCAGCGGATTTATTAGCGGGAGGAGTTCCTACGAGCAGTACTTC.

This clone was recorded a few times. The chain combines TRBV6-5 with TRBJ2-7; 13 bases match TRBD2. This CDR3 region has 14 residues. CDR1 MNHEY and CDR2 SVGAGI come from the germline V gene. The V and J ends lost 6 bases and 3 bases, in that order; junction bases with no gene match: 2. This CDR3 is CASRRLAGGYEQYF. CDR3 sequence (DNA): TGTGCCAGCAGAAGACTAGCGGGGGGCTACGAGCAGTACTTC.

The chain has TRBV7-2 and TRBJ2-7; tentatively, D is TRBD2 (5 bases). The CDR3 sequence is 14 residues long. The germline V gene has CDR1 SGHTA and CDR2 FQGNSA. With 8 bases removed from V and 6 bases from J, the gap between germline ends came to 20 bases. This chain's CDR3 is CASGSRILPLEQYF. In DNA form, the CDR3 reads TGTGCCAGCGGGAGTCGTATCCTTCCCCTCGAGCAGTACTTC.

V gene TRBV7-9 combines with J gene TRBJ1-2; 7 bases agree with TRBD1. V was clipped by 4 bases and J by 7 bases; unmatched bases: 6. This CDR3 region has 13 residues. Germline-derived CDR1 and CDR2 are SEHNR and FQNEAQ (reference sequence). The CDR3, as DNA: TGTGCCAGCAGCTCAAGGACAGGCCGTGGCTACACCTTC. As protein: CASSSRTGRGYTF.

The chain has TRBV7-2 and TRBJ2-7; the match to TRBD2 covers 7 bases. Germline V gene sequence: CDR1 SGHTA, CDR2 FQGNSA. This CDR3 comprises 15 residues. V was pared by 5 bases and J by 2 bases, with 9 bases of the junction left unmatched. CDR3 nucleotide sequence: TGTGCCAGCAGCCGGGAGCTAGCGGTAGCCTACGAGCAGTACTTC. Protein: CASSRELAVAYEQYF.

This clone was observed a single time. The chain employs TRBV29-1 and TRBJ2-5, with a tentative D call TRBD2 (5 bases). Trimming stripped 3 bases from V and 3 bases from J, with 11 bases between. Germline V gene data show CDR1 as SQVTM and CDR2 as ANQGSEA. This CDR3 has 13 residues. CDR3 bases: TGCAGCGTTGAGTGCGAGGAGGAAGAGACCCAGTACTTC. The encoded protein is CSVECEEEETQYF.

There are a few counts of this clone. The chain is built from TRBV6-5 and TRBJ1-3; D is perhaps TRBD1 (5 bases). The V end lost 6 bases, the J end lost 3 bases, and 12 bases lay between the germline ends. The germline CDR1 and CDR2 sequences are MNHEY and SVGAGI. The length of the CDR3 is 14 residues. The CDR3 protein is CASSAGHVGNTIYF. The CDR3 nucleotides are TGTGCCAGCAGCGCTGGACATGTTGGAAACACCATATATTTT.